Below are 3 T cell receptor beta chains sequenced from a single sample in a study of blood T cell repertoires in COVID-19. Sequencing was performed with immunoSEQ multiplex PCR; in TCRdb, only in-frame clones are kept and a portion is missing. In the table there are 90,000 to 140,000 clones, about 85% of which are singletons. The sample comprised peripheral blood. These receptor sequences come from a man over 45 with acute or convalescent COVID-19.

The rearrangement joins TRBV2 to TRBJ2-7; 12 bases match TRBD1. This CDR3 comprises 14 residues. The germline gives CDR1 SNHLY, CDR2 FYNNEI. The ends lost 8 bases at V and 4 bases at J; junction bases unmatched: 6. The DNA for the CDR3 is TGTGCCAGCTGGGGGACAGGGGGCGGATACGAGCAGTACTTC. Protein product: CASWGTGGGYEQYF.

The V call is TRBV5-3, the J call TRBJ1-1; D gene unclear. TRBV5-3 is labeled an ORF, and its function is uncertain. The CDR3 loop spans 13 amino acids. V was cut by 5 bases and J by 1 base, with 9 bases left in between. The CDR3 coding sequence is TGTGCCAGAAGTCCGGAGGAGAACACTGAAGCTTTCTTT. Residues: CARSPEENTEAFF.

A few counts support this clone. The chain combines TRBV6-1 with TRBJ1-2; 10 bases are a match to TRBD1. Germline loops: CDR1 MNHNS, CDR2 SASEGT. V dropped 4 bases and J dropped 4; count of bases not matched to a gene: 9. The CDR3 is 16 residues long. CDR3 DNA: TGTGCCAGCAGTGTTCTACCGGGACAGGGGCGCTATGGCTACACCTTC. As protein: CASSVLPGQGRYGYTF.